This TCR beta chain was captured by sequencing in a study of T-cell memory formation after mild COVID-19 (dated by TCRdb to the early 2020s). As for the study more broadly: Most TCR sequence clusters were specific to one of the two donors. T-cell clones expanding and contracting after mild COVID-19 in two donors were tracked by longitudinal TCRalpha and TCRbeta repertoire sequencing. The cohort comprised two young, previously healthy adult volunteers, one female and one male. Overall study results and their limits: Balanced CD4/CD8 phenotypes were observed for clones contracting from day 15 to 85, whereas a bias towards CD4+ was observed for a second wave of clones expanding from day 15 to 37. SARS-CoV-2 specificity was not confirmed for the second-wave clones peaking on day 37. The study covered only a couple of mild cases, and larger cohorts including severe cases with pre-infection samples were considered necessary. Contracting CD4+ clones turned up mainly in the CM and EM memory subsets, whereas EMRA was where CD8+ clones were enriched. Some responding clones were found in pre-infection memory, which suggests that pre-existing cross-reactive memory T cells took part in the SARS-CoV-2 response.

A remark on this clonotype: No cognate antigen has been identified for it. Per-base qualities were not stored, and no clone one base away is much larger.

Ficoll-Paque density gradient centrifugation was the method used to isolate PBMCs. The sequencer listed for this sample is Illumina NovaSeq 6000. cDNA libraries for TCRalpha and TCRbeta were prepared by 5'RACE using constant-segment primers, with sample barcodes and unique molecular identifiers added. Trizol reagent was used to extract RNA from every sample. Libraries were amplified in two PCR steps, with a second sample barcode and Illumina TruSeq adapters added in the second step. Libraries were sequenced on an Illumina NovaSeq with 2 x 150 bp paired-end reads. On the study's bioinformatics: With migec v1.2.7, reads were demultiplexed and then collapsed into UMI-guided consensus sequences. Using mixcr v2.1.11, UMI consensuses were aligned to TRA and TRB V and J templates and then assembled into clonotypes. A clonotype was counted as expanded or contracted only when both edgeR and NoisET called the clonotype significant, with the noise models trained on biological replicates. For edgeR calls, the thresholds were a false discovery rate-adjusted p below 0.01 and a log2 fold-change of 1. As an exploratory analysis of dynamics, max-normalized trajectories of the 1000 most abundant clonotypes were examined with PCA combined with hierarchical clustering. The CD4 or CD8 phenotype of responding clones was assigned using the separately sequenced CD4+ and CD8+ repertoires. TCRdb reprocessing: public reads trimmed at Q25 with fastp, clones called with MiXCR, in-frame beta chains kept. CDR3 protein duplicates are merged, each entry listing the most common genes and DNA. TCRdb's processing, not the authors', yielded these V and J calls. Counted in this sample were 300,000 to 400,000 distinct CDR3 sequences; around 27% of them appeared once. The ten largest account for approximately 13% of the sample.

Relative to germline, V is missing 8 bases and J is missing 1 base, with 6 bases of the junction outside any gene match. Measured from the cysteine to the phenylalanine, the CDR3 is 14 residues long. This entry keeps only the CDR3 DNA: 42 bases, framed from base 1. CDR1 and CDR2, looked up from the germline V gene, are SGHRS and YFSETQ. The TCR comes from an adult woman who had mild COVID-19 (a few samples of this study predate the infection). The sample titles of this study are shuffled in the database, so cell type and time point are left out; the donor was told from shared clones. Material: PBMCs or a T cell subset sorted from them (not recorded which). The rearrangement joined TRBV5-1 to TRBJ1-1; a stretch of 9 junction bases matches TRBD1. In nucleotide form, the sequence is TGCGCCAGTTGCCTGGACAGGGGGAACACTGAAGCTTTCTTT. Its translation is CASCLDRGNTEAFF.